This T cell receptor beta chain was observed in a study of regulatory T cells in long-lasting Graves disease. Sample time point: newly diagnosed GD, antithyroid drugs for less than 3 months. The TCR library used RNA extracted from PBMCs. Construction of the TCR beta libraries employed iRepertoire HTBI primers in conjunction with Arm-PCR of CDR3 regions. TCRdb recomputed calls from the multiplex PCR reads with MiXCR, one row per CDR3 protein. The data show 200,000 to 250,000 distinct CDR3 sequences, about 16% seen once. The CDR3 length is 15 residues. V was cut by 3 bases and J by 2 bases, with 10 bases left in between.

This TCR came from a female donor with Graves disease. The chain links TRBV12-3 or TRBV12-4 to TRBJ1-4; D unresolved. The sample here was peripheral blood mononuclear cells (PBMCs), taken at new diagnosis, from a patient treated with antithyroid drugs. The CDR3 protein is CASSFGVSTNEKLFF. DNA of the CDR3: TGTGCCAGCAGTTTTGGGGTGTCCACTAATGAAAAACTGTTTTTT.